What follows are 32 T cell receptor beta chains derived from one specimen sequenced in a study of blood T cell repertoires in COVID-19. The table came from immunoSEQ multiplex PCR; TCRdb's copy has only in-frame clones and leaves some out. In the table there are about 78,000 clones, less than 95% of which are singletons. Sequencing input: peripheral blood. All receptors derive from a woman in her forties or fifties in a cohort sampled during active COVID-19.

The chain has TRBV28 and TRBJ1-1; D uncertain. The CDR3 runs 13 residues. V was pared by 6 bases and J by 0 bases, with 8 bases between. CDR1 MDHEN and CDR2 SYDVKM come from the germline V gene. CDR3 protein: CASRTQMNTEAFF. CDR3 coding DNA: TGTGCCAGCAGAACTCAAATGAACACTGAAGCTTTCTTT.

The chain joins TRBV3-1 (or the pseudogene TRBV3-2) to TRBJ1-6, with no clear D. V gave up 1 base and J gave up 9 bases, with 16 bases separating them. CDR3 size: 16 residues. Germline CDR1 is LGHDT and CDR2 is YNNKEL (reference sequence). The CDR3 region is CASSQGGGSISSPLHF. The CDR3 nucleotides are TGTGCCAGCAGCCAAGGAGGCGGCTCAATCAGTTCACCCCTCCACTTT.

The chain carries TRBV6-5 and TRBJ1-1, with TRBD1 matching over 7 bases. V trimming: 6 bases; J trimming: 3 bases; junction bases outside the gene matches: 1. CDR3 length: 12 amino acids. Germline V lookup: CDR1 MNHEY, CDR2 SVGAGI. As DNA, the CDR3 is TGTGCCAGCAGACAGGGGTACACTGAAGCTTTCTTT. Translated: CASRQGYTEAFF.

J is TRBJ1-1 and V is TRBV11-2; no firm D call. The CDR3 has 12 residues. Germline V gene data show CDR1 as SGHAT and CDR2 as FQNNGV. Trimming stripped 2 bases from V and 3 bases from J, with 4 bases between. CDR3 region: CASSLIYTEAFF. The CDR3 coding sequence is TGTGCCAGCAGCTTAATCTACACTGAAGCTTTCTTT.

The genes are TRBV9 and TRBJ2-1; TRBD1 agrees at 9 bases. V gave up 2 bases and J gave up 5 bases; unmatched junction bases: 2. The germline CDR1 and CDR2 sequences are SGDLS and YYNGEE. The CDR3 consists of 14 residues. CDR3 sequence reads: CASSVGTGNNEQFF. CDR3 DNA: TGTGCCAGCAGCGTGGGGACAGGGAACAATGAGCAGTTCTTC.

V gene TRBV3-1 (or the pseudogene TRBV3-2) combines with J gene TRBJ2-3, with D possibly being TRBD1 (5 bases). Germline CDR1 reads LGHDT; CDR2 reads YNNKEL (reference sequence). There are 15 residues in the CDR3. V lost 4 bases and J lost 3, with 14 bases in between. The CDR3 sequence is CASSLGVARTDTQYF. CDR3 in DNA: TGTGCCAGCAGCCTAGGGGTGGCGAGGACAGATACGCAGTATTTT.

V usage is TRBV28 and J usage is TRBJ1-5; 7 nucleotides match TRBD1. Germline trimming cut 6 bases from V and 1 base from J; bases unmatched to any gene: 6. The germline gives CDR1 MDHEN, CDR2 SYDVKM. This CDR3 spans 15 amino acids. The DNA of the CDR3 is TGTGCCAGCAGGGCTGGGACAGTCAGCAATCAGCCCCAGCATTTT. It codes for CASRAGTVSNQPQHF.

This chain links TRBV9 with TRBJ2-3; D is unresolved. V shed 0 bases and J shed 3 bases, with 8 bases lying between them. The CDR3 loop spans 14 amino acids. Germline CDR1 reads SGDLS; CDR2 reads YYNGEE. CDR3 in amino acids: CASSVAPGTDTQYF. The CDR3 nucleotides are TGTGCCAGCAGCGTAGCTCCAGGAACAGATACGCAGTATTTT.

The table lists this clone with a count of one. The chain joins TRBV6-5 to TRBJ1-2; D is ambiguous. V was clipped by 8 bases and J by 4 bases, with 11 bases between them. This CDR3 has 12 amino acids. CDR1 is MNHEY and CDR2 is SVGAGI in the germline V gene. The CDR3 bases are TGTGCCAGCGAAGAGGAGTTCTATGGCTACACCTTC. The encoded protein is CASEEEFYGYTF.

This chain joins TRBV7-9 and TRBJ1-1; 8 bases are shared with TRBD1. V lost 5 bases, J lost 1 base, and 6 bases stayed unmatched. The CDR3 has 15 amino acids. CDR1 is SEHNR, CDR2 FQNEAQ, per germline (reference sequence). This chain's CDR3 is CASSPNGQGNTEAFF. DNA of the CDR3: TGTGCCAGCAGCCCAAACGGACAGGGGAACACTGAAGCTTTCTTT.

J is TRBJ2-7 and V is TRBV2; the D gene is possibly TRBD2 (6 bases). Trimming pared 8 bases from V and 7 bases from J, leaving 15 bases between. This CDR3 comprises 12 residues. Germline V gene data show CDR1 as SNHLY and CDR2 as FYNNEI. CDR3 loop: CASGGNPREQYF. Here the CDR3 DNA reads TGTGCCAGCGGCGGGAATCCTAGAGAGCAGTACTTC.

The chain joins TRBV5-4 to TRBJ2-5, with a possible D match to TRBD2 (5 bases). The CDR3 contains 14 residues. Trimming took 4 bases from V and 7 from J, leaving 17 bases between them. CDR1 is SGHNT and CDR2 is YYREEE in the germline V gene (reference sequence). In DNA, the CDR3 is TGTGCCAGCAGCACAGACCTAGGGAGTAGGACCCAGTACTTC. Amino acids: CASSTDLGSRTQYF. The variable domain in full, with the rest retrieved from reference TRBV5-4 and TRBJ2-5, is ETGVTQSPTHLIKTRGQQVTLRCSSQSGHNTVSWYQQALGQGPQFIFQYYREEENGRGNFPPRFSGLQFPNYSSELNVNALELDDSALYLCASSTDLGSRTQYFGPGTRLLVL.

The rearrangement joins TRBV28 to TRBJ2-7; possibly TRBD1 for D (6 bases). Trimming left V 6 bases short and J 1 base short, with 10 bases between. The germline CDR1 and CDR2 sequences are MDHEN and SYDVKM. This CDR3 spans 13 amino acids. DNA of the CDR3: TGTGCCAGCAGGAGAGGGGGATCCTACGAGCAGTACTTC. This codes for CASRRGGSYEQYF.

The V call is TRBV7-9, the J call TRBJ2-1; the D gene is possibly TRBD1 (6 bases). CDR3 length: 16 amino acids. V was shortened by 3 bases and J by 8 bases, with 20 bases between the two germline ends. CDR1 and CDR2 (germline): SEHNR, FQNEAQ (reference sequence). This chain's CDR3 is CASSLYRDILGDEQFF. The CDR3 coding sequence is TGTGCCAGCAGCTTGTACCGGGACATCCTTGGCGATGAGCAGTTCTTC. Filled out from reference TRBV7-9 and TRBJ2-1, the complete variable domain reads DTGVSQNPRHKITKRGQNVTFRCDPISEHNRLYWYRQTLGQGPEFLTYFQNEAQLEKSRLLSDRFSAERPKGSFSTLEIQRTEQGDSAMYLCASSLYRDILGDEQFFGPGTRLTVL.

J is TRBJ1-4 and V is TRBV5-1, with a tentative D call TRBD1 (6 bases). CDR1 is SGHRS and CDR2 is YFSETQ in the germline V gene. Between the trimmed V and J ends, which lost 0 bases and 6 bases, there was a span of 6 bases. This CDR3 has 13 residues. The CDR3 sequence is CASSLGGHEKLFF. The CDR3, as DNA: TGCGCCAGCAGCTTGGGGGGGCATGAAAAACTGTTTTTT.

The rearrangement links TRBV18 to TRBJ1-6; D gene uncertain. V lost 2 bases and J 10 bases, leaving 9 bases between the germline ends. The V gene's germline CDR1 is KGHSH and CDR2 LQKENI. The CDR3 covers 13 residues. Here the CDR3 reads CASSPAASSPLHF. As DNA, the CDR3 is TGTGCCAGCTCACCAGCAGCGTCCTCACCCCTCCACTTT.

The chain joins TRBV5-6 to TRBJ1-5; 8 bases are shared with TRBD1. V shed 4 bases and J 7 bases; nucleotides not matched to a gene: 10. The CDR3 extends over 15 amino acids. Germline lookup yields CDR1 SGHDT and CDR2 YYEEEE. The CDR3, as DNA: TGTGCCAGCAGCGCAGGGACAGGTGGGCCGCAGCCCCAGCATTTT. As protein: CASSAGTGGPQPQHF. The full variable domain, rest sourced from reference TRBV5-6 and TRBJ1-5, is DAGVTQSPTHLIKTRGQQVTLRCSPKSGHDTVSWYQQALGQGPQFIFQYYEEEERQRGNFPDRFSGHQFPNYSSELNVNALLLGDSALYLCASSAGTGGPQPQHFGDGTRLSIL.

The J gene is TRBJ1-6, the V gene TRBV28; tentatively, D is TRBD1 (6 bases). The CDR3 runs 14 residues. Germline CDR1 reads MDHEN; CDR2 reads SYDVKM. Trimming removed 6 bases at V and 14 bases at J, with 20 bases between. CDR3 bases: TGTGCCAGCAGGGAGGGGGGGTCACACCAATCCCTCCACTTT. It encodes CASREGGSHQSLHF.

The chain joins TRBV5-1 to TRBJ2-7; perhaps TRBD2 as D (6 bases). This CDR3 is 11 amino acids long. Trimming cost V 5 bases and J 7 bases, with 10 bases left between them. The V gene's germline CDR1 is SGHRS and CDR2 YFSETQ. CDR3 sequence reads: CASRLGREQYF. The CDR3 DNA is TGCGCCAGCAGGCTGGGGAGGGAGCAGTACTTC.

The chain uses TRBV10-3 and TRBJ2-1; 10 nucleotides agree with TRBD2. The CDR3 runs 15 residues. Trimming removed 2 bases from V and 2 bases from J; junction bases left unmatched: 0. Looked up from germline, CDR1 is ENHRY and CDR2 is SYGVKD. In DNA, the CDR3 is TGTGCCATCAGTGAGACTAGCGGGACCTACAATGAGCAGTTCTTC. Translated, it gives CAISETSGTYNEQFF.

The V and J genes are TRBV6-5 and TRBJ2-2; possibly TRBD1 for D (5 bases). CDR1 is MNHEY and CDR2 is SVGAGI in the germline V gene. The V gene lost 6 bases and the J gene lost 6 bases, with 11 bases spanning the gap. The CDR3 loop spans 13 amino acids. This chain's CDR3 is CASSPRVPGELFF. CDR3 DNA: TGTGCCAGCAGCCCCAGGGTCCCCGGGGAGCTGTTTTTT.

The chain is built from TRBV28 and TRBJ1-2; D ambiguous. The CDR3 extends over 12 amino acids. Deletions cut 4 bases from V and 5 bases from J, with 8 bases between. CDR1 MDHEN and CDR2 SYDVKM come from the germline V gene. CDR3 region: CASSSGSYGYTF. The CDR3 DNA is TGTGCCAGCAGTTCAGGCTCGTATGGCTACACCTTC.

V usage is TRBV28 and J usage is TRBJ2-1; D is ambiguous. Trimming pared 7 bases from V and 0 bases from J, leaving 4 bases between. There are 12 residues in the CDR3. From germline, CDR1 is MDHEN and CDR2 SYDVKM. CDR3 coding DNA: TGTGCCAGCACCTACTCCTACAATGAGCAGTTCTTC. Residues: CASTYSYNEQFF.

The V call is TRBV7-9, the J call TRBJ2-5; a possible D gene is TRBD1 (5 bases). V was pared by 5 bases and J by 5 bases, with 12 bases between. The germline V gene encodes CDR1 SEHNR and CDR2 FQNEAQ (reference sequence). CDR3 size: 13 residues. The CDR3 spells CASSATGRETQYF. In DNA, the CDR3 is TGTGCCAGCAGCGCTACAGGCCGCGAGACCCAGTACTTC. Complete variable domain (other parts from reference TRBV7-9 and TRBJ2-5): DTGVSQNPRHKITKRGQNVTFRCDPISEHNRLYWYRQTLGQGPEFLTYFQNEAQLEKSRLLSDRFSAERPKGSFSTLEIQRTEQGDSAMYLCASSATGRETQYFGPGTRLLVL.

The CDR3 nucleotides are TGTGCCAGCAGCTTCGGGAATCCGAACACCTACGAGCAGTACTTC. Translating gives CASSFGNPNTYEQYF. The rearrangement links TRBV7-2 to TRBJ2-7; TRBD2 might be the D (5 bases). Germline values: CDR1 SGHTA, CDR2 FQGNSA. V was shortened by 3 bases and J by 2 bases, with 14 bases between the two germline ends. The CDR3 spans 15 residues.

The chain joins TRBV4-1 to TRBJ1-3; no firm D call. The V gene lost 0 bases and the J gene lost 4 bases, with 13 bases spanning the gap. This CDR3 has 16 residues. From germline, CDR1 is MGHRA and CDR2 YSYEKL. CDR3 sequence (DNA): TGCGCCAGCAGCCAAGATATCCGGGGTGCGGGAAACACCATATATTTT. This sequence encodes CASSQDIRGAGNTIYF.

The CDR3 spells CASSFGREQYF. The CDR3 region has the DNA TGTGCCAGCAGCTTCGGGAGAGAGCAGTACTTC. This chain joins TRBV7-9 and TRBJ2-7; TRBD2 might be the D (6 bases). The germline V and J ends were trimmed by 3 bases and 7 bases, with 7 bases remaining between them. The CDR3 runs 11 residues. In germline, CDR1 is SEHNR, CDR2 FQNEAQ (reference sequence).

The chain carries TRBV7-8 and TRBJ2-1; D possibly corresponds to TRBD2 (5 bases). Deletions cut 4 bases from V and 12 bases from J, with 16 bases between. From germline, CDR1 is SGHVS and CDR2 FQNEAQ. The CDR3 is 13 residues long. CDR3 residues: CASSSDPRGGQFF. The CDR3, as DNA: TGTGCCAGCAGCTCGGACCCCCGCGGAGGGCAGTTCTTC. The variable domain in full, with the rest retrieved from reference TRBV7-8 and TRBJ2-1, is GAGVSQSPRYKVAKRGQDVALRCDPISGHVSLFWYQQALGQGPEFLTYFQNEAQLDKSGLPSDRFFAERPEGSVSTLKIQRTQQEDSAVYLCASSSDPRGGQFFGPGTRLTVL.

This chain uses TRBV9 with TRBJ2-1, with 10 positions matching TRBD2. There are 16 residues in the CDR3. V shed 4 bases and J 8 bases; nucleotides not matched to a gene: 12. Germline V CDR1 and CDR2: SGDLS, YYNGEE. The CDR3 region has the DNA TGTGCCAGCAGCCTCTGGCTAGCGGGAGAAGTTGATGAGCAGTTCTTC. It yields the protein CASSLWLAGEVDEQFF.

The gene calls are TRBV29-1 and TRBJ2-2; D might be TRBD2 (5 bases). Germline assignment: CDR1 SQVTM and CDR2 ANQGSEA. The CDR3 has 13 residues. V shed 6 bases and J shed 1 base, with 9 bases lying between them. This chain's CDR3 is CSVRDQNTGELFF. In DNA form, the CDR3 reads TGCAGCGTCCGGGATCAGAACACCGGGGAGCTGTTTTTT.

The genes are TRBV28 and TRBJ2-2; TRBD2 matches at 15 bases. This CDR3 contains 20 residues. Trimming at V came to 4 bases and at J to 4 bases, leaving 13 bases not matched to a gene. Germline loops: CDR1 MDHEN, CDR2 SYDVKM. In nucleotides, the CDR3 is TGTGCCAGCAGTTCCAGAGGACTAGCGGGAGGGAGGAAGGGCACCGGGGAGCTGTTTTTT. Translating gives CASSSRGLAGGRKGTGELFF. Looking up the rest from reference TRBV28 and TRBJ2-2 gives the full variable domain: DVKVTQSSRYLVKRTGEKVFLECVQDMDHENMFWYRQDPGLGLRLIYFSYDVKMKEKGDIPEGYSVSREKKERFSLILESASTNQTSMYLCASSSRGLAGGRKGTGELFFGEGSRLTVL.

The chain employs TRBV28 and TRBJ2-7; 8 bases align to TRBD2. The length of the CDR3 is 14 residues. Trimming cost V 6 bases and J 0 bases; bases outside gene matches: 4. CDR1 is MDHEN, CDR2 SYDVKM, per germline. As DNA, the CDR3 is TGTGCCAGCAGCACCGGGACTAGCTCCTACGAGCAGTACTTC. Translation: CASSTGTSSYEQYF.